The clone carrying this TCR beta chain was observed a single time. The data were obtained in a study of T cell changes during pregnancy in multiple sclerosis. Germline CDR1 LNHDA, CDR2 SQIVND (reference sequence). CDR3 length equals 12 residues. Trimming stripped 6 bases from V and 7 bases from J, with 12 bases between. The protocol was immunoSEQ multiplex PCR, while the TCRdb copy is restricted to in-frame clones and leaves out a portion. The sample records over 85,000 clones, about nine tenths being singletons. Material: peripheral blood, obtained in the second trimester of pregnancy. The chain uses TRBV19 and TRBJ1-2; D might be TRBD1 (5 bases). The clonotype was recovered from a female donor in good health, enrolled as a control in a pregnancy study. CDR3 in DNA: TGTGCCAGTAGCCTCAGGGAGGGTGGCTACACCTTC. Protein sequence: CASSLREGGYTF.